This entry lists 24 T cell receptor beta chains sequenced from one sample in a study of monozygotic twins with inflammatory bowel disease. TCRdb re-called the 5' RACE reads; one entry per CDR3 protein, DNA not given. The sample table sets out around 410,000 distinct CDR3 sequences. Material: blood. Receptors were obtained from a human donor with ulcerative colitis or Crohn's disease, or a healthy co-twin of an affected twin (not recorded which).

The chain uses TRBV27 and TRBJ2-6; TCRdb selects TRBD1, and the lack of DNA leaves this call unchecked. Germline V gene sequence: CDR1 MNHEY, CDR2 SMNVEV (reference sequence). The CDR3 runs to 14 residues. This CDR3 reads CASSMGVGANVLTF.

V and J are TRBV5-1 and TRBJ1-5. The CDR3 spans 15 residues. CDR1 SGHRS and CDR2 YFSETQ come from the germline V gene. CDR3: CASSLDGPFNQPQHF.

The chain is built from TRBV28 and TRBJ2-2. This CDR3 has 14 residues. Looked up from germline, CDR1 is MDHEN and CDR2 is SYDVKM. This chain's CDR3 is CASSFDGVTGELFF.

The rearrangement uses TRBV10-2 and TRBJ2-5. CDR3 length equals 12 residues. In germline, CDR1 is WSHSY, CDR2 SAAADI. CDR3 amino acids: CASSESGETQYF.

The chain is built from TRBV4-2 and TRBJ2-7; the D call of TRBD1 rests on TCRdb alone, since no DNA is present to check it. Per germline, CDR1 LGHNA and CDR2 YNFKEQ. The CDR3 consists of 15 residues. CDR3 sequence reads: CASSQVVGGNYEQYF.

The V gene is TRBV19, the J gene TRBJ1-1; the D gene TCRdb calls, TRBD1, cannot be checked with no DNA. This CDR3 spans 11 amino acids. CDR1 is LNHDA and CDR2 is SQIVND in the germline V gene (reference sequence). The CDR3 loop is CASTTGDRAFF.

V usage is TRBV5-4 and J usage is TRBJ2-7; the D call of TRBD1 rests on TCRdb alone, since no DNA is present to check it. The CDR3 runs 15 residues. Germline CDR1 and CDR2: SGHNT and YYREEE (reference sequence). CDR3 amino acids: CASSPSTGTSYEQYF.

The chain links TRBV20-1 to TRBJ1-2; the TRBD1 assignment by TCRdb is unverifiable without DNA. The CDR3 consists of 13 residues. Germline V gene sequence: CDR1 DFQATT, CDR2 SNEGSKA (reference sequence). CDR3 protein: CSAESQGRYGYTF.

The chain couples TRBV5-5 to TRBJ2-7; TCRdb selects TRBD2, and the lack of DNA leaves this call unchecked. The CDR3 runs to 13 residues. Germline V CDR1 and CDR2: SGHKS, YYEKEE (reference sequence). The CDR3 sequence: CASSGLARHEQYF.

The gene calls are TRBV13 and TRBJ2-7; without DNA, the TCRdb call of TRBD1 cannot be checked. This CDR3 is built from 14 residues. Germline-derived CDR1 and CDR2 are PRHDT and FYEKMQ (reference sequence). CDR3 region: CASTDRVRTYEQYF.

V and J are TRBV27 and TRBJ2-7; as DNA is missing, the TRBD1 call by TCRdb cannot be tested. The CDR3 extends over 14 amino acids. Germline-derived CDR1 and CDR2 are MNHEY and SMNVEV (reference sequence). The CDR3 reads CASSPRDSPYEQYF.

This rearrangement joins TRBV20-1 to TRBJ1-6; TCRdb lists TRBD1, though no DNA is available to test this call. CDR3 length: 14 residues. CDR1 and CDR2 (germline): DFQATT, SNEGSKA (reference sequence). CDR3 protein: CSAIGGQGNSPLHF.

The chain combines TRBV19 with TRBJ2-4; TCRdb's D gene call, TRBD2, goes unchecked for lack of DNA. The CDR3 contains 11 residues. The germline V gene encodes CDR1 LNHDA and CDR2 SQIVND (reference sequence). The CDR3 region is CASSISGPQYF.

The rearrangement links TRBV5-1 to TRBJ1-2; checking the TCRdb D call of TRBD1 is not possible without DNA. The CDR3 contains 14 residues. Per the germline V gene, CDR1 is SGHRS and CDR2 is YFSETQ. The CDR3 loop is CASSSTTGNYGYTF.

V is TRBV15 and J is TRBJ1-2. This CDR3 contains 14 residues. Germline-derived CDR1 and CDR2 are LNHNV and YYDKDF (reference sequence). CDR3: CATSRGREGPGYTF.

The genes are TRBV12-3 or TRBV12-4 and TRBJ1-1. This CDR3 comprises 15 residues. CDR3 in amino acids: CASSPERRARTEAFF.

This chain links TRBV5-4 with TRBJ2-5; the TCRdb call, TRBD1, lacks DNA for checking. The CDR3 has 15 residues. Germline lookup yields CDR1 SGHNT and CDR2 YYREEE (reference sequence). This CDR3 is CASSYYKGRQETQYF.

This rearrangement joins TRBV12-3 or TRBV12-4 to TRBJ2-7; TCRdb's D gene call, TRBD1, goes unchecked for lack of DNA. This CDR3 comprises 12 residues. The chain's CDR3 is CASSARVNEQYF.

The chain employs TRBV7-9 and TRBJ2-7; TCRdb proposes TRBD1, but this gene call is untestable without DNA. Germline V CDR1 and CDR2: SEHNR, FQNEAQ (reference sequence). The CDR3 consists of 13 residues. CDR3: CASSRQTGGEQYF.

The chain combines TRBV20-1 with TRBJ2-1; TCRdb indicates TRBD1, and absent DNA this call remains unverified. The V gene's germline CDR1 is DFQATT and CDR2 SNEGSKA (reference sequence). The CDR3 loop spans 17 amino acids. The CDR3: CSARVPLRPASYNEQFF.

The rearrangement uses TRBV29-1 and TRBJ1-1; the D call of TRBD1 rests on TCRdb alone, since no DNA is present to check it. The CDR3 is 13 residues long. The germline V gene encodes CDR1 SQVTM and CDR2 ANQGSEA. CDR3 amino acids: CSVESGGALEAFF.

The chain uses TRBV5-1 and TRBJ2-1; TCRdb's assignment of TRBD1 cannot be checked, as there is no DNA. The CDR3 length is 16 residues. Germline V gene sequence: CDR1 SGHRS, CDR2 YFSETQ. CDR3 in amino acids: CASSLAERGPYNEQFF.

The rearrangement uses TRBV11-2 and TRBJ1-6; the TCRdb call, TRBD1, lacks DNA for checking. The CDR3 is 15 residues long. Germline CDR1 and CDR2: SGHAT and FQNNGV. Here the CDR3 reads CASTIQGSYNSPLHF. Combining the CDR3 with reference TRBV11-2 and TRBJ1-6 gives the whole variable domain EAGVAQSPRYKIIEKRQSVAFWCNPISGHATLYWYQQILGQGPKLLIQFQNNGVVDDSQLPKDRFSAERLKGVDSTLKIQPAKLEDSAVYLCASTIQGSYNSPLHFGNGTRLTVT.

The chain has TRBV27 and TRBJ1-2; the TRBD1 assignment by TCRdb is unverifiable without DNA. CDR1 is MNHEY, CDR2 SMNVEV, per germline (reference sequence). The CDR3 extends over 15 amino acids. The CDR3 loop reads CASSTSGQVSYGYTF.